The clone carrying this T cell receptor beta chain turned up a few times. Antigen: not known. These data are taken from a study of siplizumab effects on memory and regulatory T cells. Germline V gene lookup returns CDR1 SNHLY and CDR2 FYNNEI. This CDR3 comprises 14 residues. V was pared by 7 bases and J by 6 bases, with 10 bases of the junction left unmatched. The repertoire was sequenced with immunoSEQ multiplex PCR; TCRdb's copy has only in-frame clones and lacks some. The sample records over 4,000 clones, around half being singletons. Kept together in coculture, the mixed lymphocyte reaction cells spent five to six days at 37°C.

The sequencing input was CFSE-low (dividing) CD4+ T cells sorted from an allogeneic mixed lymphocyte reaction. The chain has TRBV2 and TRBJ1-2; TRBD1 matches at 8 bases. The sequence was obtained from a human donor in good health; the cells came from an allogeneic mixed lymphocyte reaction. Some clones in this sample may be carry-over from other donors' samples. The CDR3 DNA reads TGTGCCAGCACCAACGACAGGGGTTGGAATGGCTACACCTTC. Translation: CASTNDRGWNGYTF. The whole variable domain, filled in from reference TRBV2 and TRBJ1-2, reads EPEVTQTPSHQVTQMGQEVILRCVPISNHLYFYWYRQILGQKVEFLVSFYNNEISEKSEIFDDQFSVERPDGSNFTLKIRSTKLEDSAMYFCASTNDRGWNGYTFGSGTRLTVV.